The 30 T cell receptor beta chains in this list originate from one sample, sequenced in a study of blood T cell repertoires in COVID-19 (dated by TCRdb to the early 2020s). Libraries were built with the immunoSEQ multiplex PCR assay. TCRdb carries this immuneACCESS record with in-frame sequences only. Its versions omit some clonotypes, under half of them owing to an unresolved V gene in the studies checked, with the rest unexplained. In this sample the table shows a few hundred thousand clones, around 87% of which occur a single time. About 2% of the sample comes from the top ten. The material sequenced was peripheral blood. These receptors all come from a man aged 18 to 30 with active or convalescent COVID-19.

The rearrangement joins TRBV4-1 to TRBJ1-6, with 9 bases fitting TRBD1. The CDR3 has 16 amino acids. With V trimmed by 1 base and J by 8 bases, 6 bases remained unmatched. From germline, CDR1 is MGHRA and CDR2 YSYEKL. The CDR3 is CASSQAPGQGDSPLHF. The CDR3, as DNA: TGCGCCAGCAGCCAAGCCCCGGGACAGGGTGATTCACCCCTCCACTTT.

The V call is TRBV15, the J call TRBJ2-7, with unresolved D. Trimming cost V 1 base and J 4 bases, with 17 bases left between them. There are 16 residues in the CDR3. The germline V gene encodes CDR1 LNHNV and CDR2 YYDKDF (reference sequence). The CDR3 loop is CATSRVQYQNLYEQYF. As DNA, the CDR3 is TGTGCCACCAGCAGAGTTCAGTACCAGAATCTTTACGAGCAGTACTTC.

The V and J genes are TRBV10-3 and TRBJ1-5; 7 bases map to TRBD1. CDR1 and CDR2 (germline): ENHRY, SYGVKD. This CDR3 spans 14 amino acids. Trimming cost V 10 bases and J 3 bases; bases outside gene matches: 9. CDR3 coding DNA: TGTGCCACCAAGCCCGGACAGGTCAATCAGCCCCAGCATTTT. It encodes CATKPGQVNQPQHF.

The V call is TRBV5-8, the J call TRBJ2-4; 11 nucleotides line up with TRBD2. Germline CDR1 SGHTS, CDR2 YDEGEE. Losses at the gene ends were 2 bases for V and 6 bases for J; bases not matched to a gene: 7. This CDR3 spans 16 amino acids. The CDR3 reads CASSFPSGTSGNIQYF. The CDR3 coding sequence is TGTGCCAGCAGCTTCCCATCCGGGACTAGCGGAAACATTCAGTACTTC.

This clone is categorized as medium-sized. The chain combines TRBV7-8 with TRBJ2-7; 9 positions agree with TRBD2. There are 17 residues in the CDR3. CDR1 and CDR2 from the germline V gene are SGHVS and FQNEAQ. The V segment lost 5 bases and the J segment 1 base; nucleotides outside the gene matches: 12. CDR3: CASSPYQTSGRSYEQYF. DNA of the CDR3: TGTGCCAGCAGCCCCTACCAGACTAGCGGAAGGTCCTACGAGCAGTACTTC.

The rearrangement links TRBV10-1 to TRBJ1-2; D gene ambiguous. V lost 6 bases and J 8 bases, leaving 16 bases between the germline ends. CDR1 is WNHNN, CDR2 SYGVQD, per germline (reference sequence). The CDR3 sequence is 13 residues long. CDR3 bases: TGCGCCAGCAGCCCCGAAAGGGCGGGCGGCTACACCTTC. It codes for CASSPERAGGYTF.

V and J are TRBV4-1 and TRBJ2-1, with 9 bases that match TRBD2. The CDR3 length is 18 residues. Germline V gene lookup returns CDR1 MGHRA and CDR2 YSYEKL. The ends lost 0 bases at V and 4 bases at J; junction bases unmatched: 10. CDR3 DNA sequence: TGCGCCAGCAGCCAAGAAACTAGCGGGCTCGTGGGGTACAATGAGCAGTTCTTC. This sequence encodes CASSQETSGLVGYNEQFF.

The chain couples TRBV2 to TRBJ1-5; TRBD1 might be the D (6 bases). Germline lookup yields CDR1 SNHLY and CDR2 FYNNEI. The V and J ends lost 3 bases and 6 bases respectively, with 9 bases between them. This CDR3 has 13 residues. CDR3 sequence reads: CASSEGRGQPQHF. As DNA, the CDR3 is TGTGCCAGCAGTGAGGGCAGGGGTCAGCCCCAGCATTTT.

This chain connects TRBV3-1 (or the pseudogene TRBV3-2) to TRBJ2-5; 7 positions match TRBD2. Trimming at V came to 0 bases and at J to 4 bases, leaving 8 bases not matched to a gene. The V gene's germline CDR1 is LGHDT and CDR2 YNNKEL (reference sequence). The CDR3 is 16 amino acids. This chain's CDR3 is CASSQEGGGRPETQYF. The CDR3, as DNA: TGTGCCAGCAGCCAAGAGGGGGGGGGAAGGCCAGAGACCCAGTACTTC.

The CDR3 DNA sequence: TGTGCCAGCAGGACACTAGCGGGAGGGAGCACAGATACGCAGTATTTT. This gives the protein CASRTLAGGSTDTQYF. The rearrangement links TRBV27 to TRBJ2-3; 13 bases agree with TRBD2. Germline V CDR1 and CDR2: MNHEY, SMNVEV (reference sequence). With V trimmed by 6 bases and J by 0 bases, 3 bases remained unmatched. This CDR3 is 16 amino acids long.

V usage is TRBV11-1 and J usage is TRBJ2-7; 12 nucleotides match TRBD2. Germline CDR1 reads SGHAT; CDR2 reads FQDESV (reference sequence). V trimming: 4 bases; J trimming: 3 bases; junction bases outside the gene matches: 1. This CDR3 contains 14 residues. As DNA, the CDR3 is TGTGCCAGCAGCTGGACTAGCGGGGACTACGAGCAGTACTTC. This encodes CASSWTSGDYEQYF.

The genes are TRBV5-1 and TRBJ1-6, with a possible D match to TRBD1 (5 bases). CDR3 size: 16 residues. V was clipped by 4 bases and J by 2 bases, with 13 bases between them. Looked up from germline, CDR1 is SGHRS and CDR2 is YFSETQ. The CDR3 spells CASSQQGSAYNSPLHF. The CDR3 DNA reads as TGCGCCAGCAGCCAGCAGGGTTCGGCCTATAATTCACCCCTCCACTTT.

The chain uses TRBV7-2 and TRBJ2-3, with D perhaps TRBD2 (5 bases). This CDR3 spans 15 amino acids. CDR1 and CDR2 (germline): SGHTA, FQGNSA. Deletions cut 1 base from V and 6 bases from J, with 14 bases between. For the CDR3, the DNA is TGTGCCAGCAGCTTAGTTTTCGGGGTGCGGGATACGCAGTATTTT. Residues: CASSLVFGVRDTQYF.

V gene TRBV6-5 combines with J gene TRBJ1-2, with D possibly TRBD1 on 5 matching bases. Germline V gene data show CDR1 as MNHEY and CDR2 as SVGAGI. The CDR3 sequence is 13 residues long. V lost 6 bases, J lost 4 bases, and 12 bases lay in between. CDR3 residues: CASRETASYGYTF. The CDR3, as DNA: TGTGCCAGCAGGGAGACAGCCAGCTATGGCTACACCTTC.

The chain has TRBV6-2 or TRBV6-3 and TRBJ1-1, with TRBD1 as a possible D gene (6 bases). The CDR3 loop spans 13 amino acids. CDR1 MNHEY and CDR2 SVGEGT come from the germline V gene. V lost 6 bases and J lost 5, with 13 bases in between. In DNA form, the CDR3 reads TGTGCCAGCAGCTGGACAGCCGGGACTGAAGCTTTCTTT. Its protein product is CASSWTAGTEAFF.

The CDR3 nucleotides read TGTGCCAGCAGCGGGGAGCCTGGAGTAGGGGAGACCCAGTACTTC. Translating gives CASSGEPGVGETQYF. V and J are TRBV7-9 and TRBJ2-5; a possible D gene is TRBD2 (5 bases). Germline CDR1 and CDR2: SEHNR and FQNEAQ (reference sequence). Trimming stripped 5 bases from V and 5 bases from J, with 18 bases between. The CDR3 has 15 amino acids.

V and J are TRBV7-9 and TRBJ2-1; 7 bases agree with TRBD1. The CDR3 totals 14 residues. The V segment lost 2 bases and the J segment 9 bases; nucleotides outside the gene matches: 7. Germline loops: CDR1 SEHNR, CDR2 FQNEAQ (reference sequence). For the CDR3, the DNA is TGTGCCAGCAGCTTATCCGGTGGGGACAGTGAGCAGTTCTTC. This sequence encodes CASSLSGGDSEQFF.

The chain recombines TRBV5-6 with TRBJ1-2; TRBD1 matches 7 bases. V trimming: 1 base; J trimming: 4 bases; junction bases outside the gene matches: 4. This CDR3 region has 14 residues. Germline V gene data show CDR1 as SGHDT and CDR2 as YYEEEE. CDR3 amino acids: CASSLQGVSYGYTF. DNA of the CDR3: TGTGCCAGCAGCTTGCAGGGGGTGAGCTATGGCTACACCTTC.

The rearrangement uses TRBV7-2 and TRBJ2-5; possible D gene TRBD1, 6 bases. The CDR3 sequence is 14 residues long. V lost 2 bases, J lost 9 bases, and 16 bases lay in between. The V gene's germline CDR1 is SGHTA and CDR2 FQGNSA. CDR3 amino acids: CASSLRGQGRAQYF. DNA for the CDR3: TGTGCCAGCAGCTTACGGGGCCAGGGGCGGGCCCAGTACTTC.

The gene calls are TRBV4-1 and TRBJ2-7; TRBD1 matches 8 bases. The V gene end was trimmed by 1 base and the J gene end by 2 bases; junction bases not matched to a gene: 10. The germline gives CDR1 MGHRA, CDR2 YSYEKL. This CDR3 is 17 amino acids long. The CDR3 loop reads CASSQVKGTGQPYEQYF. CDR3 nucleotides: TGCGCCAGCAGCCAAGTTAAGGGGACAGGTCAACCCTACGAGCAGTACTTC.

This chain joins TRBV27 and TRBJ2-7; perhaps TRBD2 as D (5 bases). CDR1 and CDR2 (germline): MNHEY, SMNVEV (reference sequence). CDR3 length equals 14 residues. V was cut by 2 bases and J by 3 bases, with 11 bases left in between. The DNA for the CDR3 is TGTGCCAGCAGTTTAGTCGGGGATCTCTACGAGCAGTACTTC. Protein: CASSLVGDLYEQYF.

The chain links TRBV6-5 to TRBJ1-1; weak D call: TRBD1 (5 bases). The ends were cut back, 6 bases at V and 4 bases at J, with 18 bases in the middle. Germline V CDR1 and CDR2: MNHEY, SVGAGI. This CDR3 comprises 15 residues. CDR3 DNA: TGTGCCAGCAGCCCCCTTTTGGGGCTGGCCACTGAAGCTTTCTTT. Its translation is CASSPLLGLATEAFF.

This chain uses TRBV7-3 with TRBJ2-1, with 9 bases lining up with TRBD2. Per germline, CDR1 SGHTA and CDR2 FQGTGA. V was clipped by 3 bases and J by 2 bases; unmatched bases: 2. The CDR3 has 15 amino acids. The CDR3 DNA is TGTGCCAGCAGCTTCCTAGCGGGGACCTACAATGAGCAGTTCTTC. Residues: CASSFLAGTYNEQFF. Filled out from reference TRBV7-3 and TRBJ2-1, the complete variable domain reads GAGVSQTPSNKVTEKGKYVELRCDPISGHTALYWYRQSLGQGPEFLIYFQGTGAADDSGLPNDRFFAVRPEGSVSTLKIQRTERGDSAVYLCASSFLAGTYNEQFFGPGTRLTVL.

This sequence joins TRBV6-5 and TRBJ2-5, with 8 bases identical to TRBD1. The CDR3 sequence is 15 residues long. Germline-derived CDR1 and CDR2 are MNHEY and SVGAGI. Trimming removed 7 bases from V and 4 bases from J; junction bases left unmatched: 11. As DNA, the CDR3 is TGTGCCAGCAAGAACTGGACAGGGTCGTCAGAGACCCAGTACTTC. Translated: CASKNWTGSSETQYF.

CDR3 in DNA: TGTGCCAGTAGTAGATACAGGGAGTCGGGGACGGAAGCTTTCTTT. This gives the protein CASSRYRESGTEAFF. The rearrangement joins TRBV19 to TRBJ1-1; weak D call: TRBD1 (6 bases). Germline V CDR1 and CDR2: LNHDA, SQIVND (reference sequence). The CDR3 is made up of 15 amino acids. V lost 4 bases and J 8 bases, leaving 20 bases between the germline ends. The full variable domain, rest sourced from reference TRBV19 and TRBJ1-1, is DGGITQSPKYLFRKEGQNVTLSCEQNLNHDAMYWYRQDPGQGLRLIYYSQIVNDFQKGDIAEGYSVSREKKESFPLTVTSAQKNPTAFYLCASSRYRESGTEAFFGQGTRLTVV.

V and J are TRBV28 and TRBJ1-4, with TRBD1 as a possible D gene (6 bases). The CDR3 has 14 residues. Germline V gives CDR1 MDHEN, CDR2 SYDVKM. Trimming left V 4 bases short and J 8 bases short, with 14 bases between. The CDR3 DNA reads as TGTGCCAGCAGTTCAAGCGGGGGCGGGGAAAAACTGTTTTTT. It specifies CASSSSGGGEKLFF.

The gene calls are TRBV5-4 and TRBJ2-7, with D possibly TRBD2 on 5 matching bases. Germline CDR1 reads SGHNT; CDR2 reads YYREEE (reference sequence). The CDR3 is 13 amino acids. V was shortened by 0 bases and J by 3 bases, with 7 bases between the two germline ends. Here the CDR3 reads CASSLGLNYEQYF. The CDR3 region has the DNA TGTGCCAGCAGCTTGGGACTAAACTACGAGCAGTACTTC. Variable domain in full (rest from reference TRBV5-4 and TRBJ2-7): ETGVTQSPTHLIKTRGQQVTLRCSSQSGHNTVSWYQQALGQGPQFIFQYYREEENGRGNFPPRFSGLQFPNYSSELNVNALELDDSALYLCASSLGLNYEQYFGPGTRLTVT.

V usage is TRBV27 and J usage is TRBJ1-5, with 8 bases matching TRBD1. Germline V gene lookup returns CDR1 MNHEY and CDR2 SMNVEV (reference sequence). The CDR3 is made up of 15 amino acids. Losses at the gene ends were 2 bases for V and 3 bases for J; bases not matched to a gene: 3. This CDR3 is CASSLKQGVNQPQHF. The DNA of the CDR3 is TGTGCCAGCAGTTTAAAACAGGGGGTCAATCAGCCCCAGCATTTT.

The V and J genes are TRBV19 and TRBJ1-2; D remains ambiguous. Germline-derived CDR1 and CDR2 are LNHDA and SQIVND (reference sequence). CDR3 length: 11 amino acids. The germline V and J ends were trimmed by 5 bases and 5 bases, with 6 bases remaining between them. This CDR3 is CASSFNYGYTF. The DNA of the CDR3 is TGTGCCAGTAGTTTTAATTATGGCTACACCTTC.

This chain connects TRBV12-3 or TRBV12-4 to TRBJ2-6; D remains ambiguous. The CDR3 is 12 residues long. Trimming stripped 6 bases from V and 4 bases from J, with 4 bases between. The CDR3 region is CASSQGANVLTF. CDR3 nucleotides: TGTGCCAGCAGCCAAGGGGCCAACGTCCTGACTTTC.